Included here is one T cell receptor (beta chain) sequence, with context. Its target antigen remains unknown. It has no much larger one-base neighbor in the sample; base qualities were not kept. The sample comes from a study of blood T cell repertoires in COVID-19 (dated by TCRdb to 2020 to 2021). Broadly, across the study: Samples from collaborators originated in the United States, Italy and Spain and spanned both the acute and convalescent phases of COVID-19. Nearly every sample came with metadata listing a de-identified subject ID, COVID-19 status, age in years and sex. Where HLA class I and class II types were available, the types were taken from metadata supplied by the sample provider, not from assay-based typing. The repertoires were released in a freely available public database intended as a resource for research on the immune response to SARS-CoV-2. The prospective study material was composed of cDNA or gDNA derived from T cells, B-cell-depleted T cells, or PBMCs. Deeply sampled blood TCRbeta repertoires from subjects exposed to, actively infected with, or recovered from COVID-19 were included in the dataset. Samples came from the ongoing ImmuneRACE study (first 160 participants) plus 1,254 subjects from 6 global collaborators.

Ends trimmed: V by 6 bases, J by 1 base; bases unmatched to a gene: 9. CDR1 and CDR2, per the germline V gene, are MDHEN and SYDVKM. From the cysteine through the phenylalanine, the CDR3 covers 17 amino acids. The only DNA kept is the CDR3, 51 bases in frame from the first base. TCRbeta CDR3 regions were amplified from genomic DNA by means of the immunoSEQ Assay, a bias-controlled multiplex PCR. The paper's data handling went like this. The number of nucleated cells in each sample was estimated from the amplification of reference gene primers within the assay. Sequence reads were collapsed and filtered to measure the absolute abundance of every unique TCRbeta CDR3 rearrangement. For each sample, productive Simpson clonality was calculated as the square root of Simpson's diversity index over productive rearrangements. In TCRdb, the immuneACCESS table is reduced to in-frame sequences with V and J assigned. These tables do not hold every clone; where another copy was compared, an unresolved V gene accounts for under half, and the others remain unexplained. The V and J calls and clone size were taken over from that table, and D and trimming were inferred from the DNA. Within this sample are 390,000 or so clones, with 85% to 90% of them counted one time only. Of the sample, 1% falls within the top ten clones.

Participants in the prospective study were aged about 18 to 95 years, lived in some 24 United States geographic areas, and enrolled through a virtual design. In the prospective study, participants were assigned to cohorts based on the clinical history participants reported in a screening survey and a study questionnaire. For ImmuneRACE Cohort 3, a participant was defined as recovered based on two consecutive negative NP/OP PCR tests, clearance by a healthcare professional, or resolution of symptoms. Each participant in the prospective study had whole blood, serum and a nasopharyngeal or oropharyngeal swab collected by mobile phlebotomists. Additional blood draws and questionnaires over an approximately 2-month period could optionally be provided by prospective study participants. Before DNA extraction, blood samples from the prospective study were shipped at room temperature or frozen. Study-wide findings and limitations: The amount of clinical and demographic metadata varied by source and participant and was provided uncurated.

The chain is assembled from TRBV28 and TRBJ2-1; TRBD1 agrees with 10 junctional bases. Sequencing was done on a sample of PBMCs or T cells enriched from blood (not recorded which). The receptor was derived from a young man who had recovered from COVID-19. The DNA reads TGTGCCAGCAGATTTCAGGGGACAGGGGTATCCTACAATGAGCAGTTCTTC. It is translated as CASRFQGTGVSYNEQFF.